The count of the clone carrying this T cell receptor (beta chain) is one. As yet, its antigen is unknown. At one of its ends the junction is not consistent with the germline gene, which may arise from a read error. The data are from a study of post-analysis software for immune sequencing data. Across the study: Patients with relapsing-remitting, secondary progressive and progressive-relapsing multiple sclerosis courses were all represented.

From germline, CDR1 is DFQATT and CDR2 SNEGSKA (reference sequence). This CDR3 is 16 amino acids long. Prepared TCR beta cDNA libraries contained unique molecular identifiers. TCRdb reprocessed the PCR reads with MiXCR, giving one entry per CDR3 protein. Of a few hundred thousand distinct CDR3 sequences listed, approximately 42% were seen once; the top ten hold 7.6%. Study outcomes and limitations: The five TRBV segments detected at higher frequency in patients than in controls included TRBV5-6, TRBV5-1 and TRBV20-1. Multiple sclerosis patients showed significantly lower normalized Chao1 diversity than controls did.

This chain connects TRBV20-1 to TRBJ2-1, with 11 bases identical to TRBD2. This receptor was obtained from a girl between 2 and 10 years old with multiple sclerosis. Input material: blood. CDR3: CSARVPTSGSYNGQFF. CDR3 DNA sequence: TGCAGTGCTAGAGTGCCTACTAGCGGGAGTTACAATGGGCAGTTCTTC.